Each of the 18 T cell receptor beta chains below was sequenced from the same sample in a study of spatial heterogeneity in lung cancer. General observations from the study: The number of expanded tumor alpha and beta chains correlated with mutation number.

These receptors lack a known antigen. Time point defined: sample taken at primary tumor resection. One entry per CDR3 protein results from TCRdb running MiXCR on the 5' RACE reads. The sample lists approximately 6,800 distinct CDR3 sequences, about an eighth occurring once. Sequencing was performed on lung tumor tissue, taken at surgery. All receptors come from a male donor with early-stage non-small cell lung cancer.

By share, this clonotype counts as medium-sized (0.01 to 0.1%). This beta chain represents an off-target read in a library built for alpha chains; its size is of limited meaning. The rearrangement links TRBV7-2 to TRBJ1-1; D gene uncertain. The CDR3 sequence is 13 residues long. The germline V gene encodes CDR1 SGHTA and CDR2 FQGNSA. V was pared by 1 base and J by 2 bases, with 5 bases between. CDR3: CASSLEANTEAFF. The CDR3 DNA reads TGTGCCAGCAGCTTAGAGGCCAACACTGAAGCTTTCTTT. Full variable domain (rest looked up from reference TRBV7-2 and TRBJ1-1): GAGVSQSPSNKVTEKGKDVELRCDPISGHTALYWYRQSLGQGLEFLIYFQGNSAPDKSGLPSDRFSAERTGGSVSTLTIQRTQQEDSAVYLCASSLEANTEAFFGQGTRLTVV.

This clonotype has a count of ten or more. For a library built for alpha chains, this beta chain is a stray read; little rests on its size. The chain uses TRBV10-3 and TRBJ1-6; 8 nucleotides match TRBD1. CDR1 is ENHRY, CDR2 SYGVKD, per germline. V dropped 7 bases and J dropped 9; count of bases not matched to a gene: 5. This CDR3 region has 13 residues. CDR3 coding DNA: TGTGCCATCAAGGGGCAGGGGGCTTCACCCCTCCACTTT. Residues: CAIKGQGASPLHF.

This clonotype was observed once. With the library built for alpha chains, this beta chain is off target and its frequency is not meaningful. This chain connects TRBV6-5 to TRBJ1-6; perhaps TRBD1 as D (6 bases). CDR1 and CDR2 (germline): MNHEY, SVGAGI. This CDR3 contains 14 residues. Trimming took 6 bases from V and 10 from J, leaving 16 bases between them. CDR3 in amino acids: CASSAGAVISPLHF. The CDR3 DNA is TGTGCCAGCAGCGCAGGGGCCGTCATATCACCCCTCCACTTT.

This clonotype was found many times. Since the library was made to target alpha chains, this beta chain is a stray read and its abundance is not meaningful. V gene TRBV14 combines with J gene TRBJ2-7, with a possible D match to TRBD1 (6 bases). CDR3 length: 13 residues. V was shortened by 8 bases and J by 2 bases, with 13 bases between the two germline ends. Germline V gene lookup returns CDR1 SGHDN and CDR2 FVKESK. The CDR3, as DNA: TGTGCCAGCTCCGACAGGATGACCTACGAGCAGTACTTC. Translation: CASSDRMTYEQYF. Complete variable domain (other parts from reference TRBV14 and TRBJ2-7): EAGVTQFPSHSVIEKGQTVTLRCDPISGHDNLYWYRRVMGKEIKFLLHFVKESKQDESGMPNNRFLAERTGGTYSTLKVQPAELEDSGVYFCASSDRMTYEQYFGPGTRLTVT.

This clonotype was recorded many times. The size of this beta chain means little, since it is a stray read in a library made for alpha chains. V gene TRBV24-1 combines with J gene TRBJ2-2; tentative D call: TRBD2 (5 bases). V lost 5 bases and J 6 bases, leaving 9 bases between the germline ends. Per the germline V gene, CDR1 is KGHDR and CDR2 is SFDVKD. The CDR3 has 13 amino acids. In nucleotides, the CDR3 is TGTGCCACCAGTGGCCGGGGAGCCGGGGAGCTGTTTTTT. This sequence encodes CATSGRGAGELFF.

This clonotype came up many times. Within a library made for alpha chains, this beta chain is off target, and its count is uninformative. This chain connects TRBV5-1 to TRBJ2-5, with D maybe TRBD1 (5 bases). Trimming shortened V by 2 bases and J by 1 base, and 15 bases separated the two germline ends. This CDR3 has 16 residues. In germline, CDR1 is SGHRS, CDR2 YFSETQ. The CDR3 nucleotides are TGCGCCAGCAGCTTACCGAGACCAGGGATCCAAGAGACCCAGTACTTC. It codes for CASSLPRPGIQETQYF.

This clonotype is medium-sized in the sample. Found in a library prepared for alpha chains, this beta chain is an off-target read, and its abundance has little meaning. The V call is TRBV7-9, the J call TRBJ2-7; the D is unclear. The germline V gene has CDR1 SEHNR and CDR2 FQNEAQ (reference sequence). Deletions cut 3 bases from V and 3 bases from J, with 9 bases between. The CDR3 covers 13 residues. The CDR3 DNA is TGTGCCAGCAGCTTGTCCACAGACTACGAGCAGTACTTC. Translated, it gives CASSLSTDYEQYF. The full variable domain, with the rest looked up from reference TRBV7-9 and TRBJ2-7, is DTGVSQNPRHKITKRGQNVTFRCDPISEHNRLYWYRQTLGQGPEFLTYFQNEAQLEKSRLLSDRFSAERPKGSFSTLEIQRTEQGDSAMYLCASSLSTDYEQYFGPGTRLTVT.

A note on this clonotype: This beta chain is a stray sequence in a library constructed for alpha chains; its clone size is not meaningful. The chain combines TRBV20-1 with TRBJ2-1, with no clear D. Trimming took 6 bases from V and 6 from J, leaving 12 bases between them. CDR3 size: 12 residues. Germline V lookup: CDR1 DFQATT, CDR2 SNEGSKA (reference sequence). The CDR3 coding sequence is TGCAGTGCCTTCCTGGCGACCAATGAGCAGTTCTTC. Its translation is CSAFLATNEQFF.

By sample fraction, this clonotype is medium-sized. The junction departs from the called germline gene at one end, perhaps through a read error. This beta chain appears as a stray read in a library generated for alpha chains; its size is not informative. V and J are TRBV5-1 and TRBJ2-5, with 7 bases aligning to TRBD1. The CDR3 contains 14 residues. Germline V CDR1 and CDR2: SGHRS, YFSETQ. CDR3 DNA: TGCGCCAGCAGTTTGGGACAGTACCAAGAGACCCAGTACTTC. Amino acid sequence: CASSLGQYQETQYF.

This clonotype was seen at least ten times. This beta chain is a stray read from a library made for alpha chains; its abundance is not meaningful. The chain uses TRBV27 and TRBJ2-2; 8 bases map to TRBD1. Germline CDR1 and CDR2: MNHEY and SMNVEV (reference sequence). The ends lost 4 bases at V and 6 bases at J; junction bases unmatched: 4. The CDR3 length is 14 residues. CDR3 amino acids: CASSWGQVPGELFF. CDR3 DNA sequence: TGTGCCAGCAGTTGGGGACAGGTCCCCGGGGAGCTGTTTTTT.

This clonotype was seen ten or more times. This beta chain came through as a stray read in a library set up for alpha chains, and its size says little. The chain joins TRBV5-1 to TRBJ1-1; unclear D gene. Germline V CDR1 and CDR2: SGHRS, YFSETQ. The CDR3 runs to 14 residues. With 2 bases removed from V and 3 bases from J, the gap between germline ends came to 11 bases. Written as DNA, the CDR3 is TGCGCCAGCAGCTTCACTTCTGGGGACACTGAAGCTTTCTTT. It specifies CASSFTSGDTEAFF.

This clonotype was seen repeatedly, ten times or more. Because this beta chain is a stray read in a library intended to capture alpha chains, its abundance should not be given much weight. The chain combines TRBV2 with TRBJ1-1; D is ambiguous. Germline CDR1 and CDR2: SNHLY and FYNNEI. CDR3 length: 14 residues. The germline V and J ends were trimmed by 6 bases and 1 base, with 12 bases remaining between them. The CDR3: CASRIHYRNTEAFF. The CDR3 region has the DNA TGTGCCAGCAGGATCCATTACAGGAACACTGAAGCTTTCTTT. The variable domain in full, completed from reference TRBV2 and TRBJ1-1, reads EPEVTQTPSHQVTQMGQEVILRCVPISNHLYFYWYRQILGQKVEFLVSFYNNEISEKSEIFDDQFSVERPDGSNFTLKIRSTKLEDSAMYFCASRIHYRNTEAFFGQGTRLTVV.

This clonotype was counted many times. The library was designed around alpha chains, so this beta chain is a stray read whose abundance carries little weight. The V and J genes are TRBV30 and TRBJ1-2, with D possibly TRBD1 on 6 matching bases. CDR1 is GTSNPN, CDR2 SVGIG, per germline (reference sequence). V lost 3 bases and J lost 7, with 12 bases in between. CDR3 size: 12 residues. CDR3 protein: CAWRNRVGGYTF. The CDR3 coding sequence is TGTGCCTGGAGGAACAGGGTTGGTGGCTACACCTTC.

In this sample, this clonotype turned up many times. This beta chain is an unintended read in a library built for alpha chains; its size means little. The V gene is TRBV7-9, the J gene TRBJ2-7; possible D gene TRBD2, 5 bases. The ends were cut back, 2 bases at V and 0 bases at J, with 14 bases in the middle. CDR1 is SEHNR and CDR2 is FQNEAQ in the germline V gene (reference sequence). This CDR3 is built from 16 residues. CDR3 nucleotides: TGTGCCAGCAGCTTACTCGGGCGGGCCAGCTCCTACGAGCAGTACTTC. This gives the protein CASSLLGRASSYEQYF.

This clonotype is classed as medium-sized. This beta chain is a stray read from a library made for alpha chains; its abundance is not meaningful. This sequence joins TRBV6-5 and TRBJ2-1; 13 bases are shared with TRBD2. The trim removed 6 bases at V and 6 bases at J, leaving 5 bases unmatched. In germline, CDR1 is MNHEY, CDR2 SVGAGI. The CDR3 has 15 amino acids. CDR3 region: CASSQTSGRVNEQFF. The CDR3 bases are TGTGCCAGCAGCCAAACTAGCGGGAGGGTCAATGAGCAGTTCTTC.

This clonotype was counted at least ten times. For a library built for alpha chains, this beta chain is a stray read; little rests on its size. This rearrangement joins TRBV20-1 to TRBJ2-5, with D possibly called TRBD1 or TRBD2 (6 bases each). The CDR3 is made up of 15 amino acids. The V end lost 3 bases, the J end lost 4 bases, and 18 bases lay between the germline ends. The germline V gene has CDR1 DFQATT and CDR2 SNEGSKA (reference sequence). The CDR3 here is CSASSPRGLIETQYF. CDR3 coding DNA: TGCAGTGCTAGCTCGCCACGGGGGCTCATAGAGACCCAGTACTTC.

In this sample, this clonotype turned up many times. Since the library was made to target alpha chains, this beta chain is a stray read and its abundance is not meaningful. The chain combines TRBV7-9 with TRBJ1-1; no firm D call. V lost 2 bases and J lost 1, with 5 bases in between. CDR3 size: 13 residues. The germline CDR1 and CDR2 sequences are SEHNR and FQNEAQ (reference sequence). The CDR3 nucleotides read TGTGCCAGCAGCTTAACGGGGAACACTGAAGCTTTCTTT. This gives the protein CASSLTGNTEAFF.

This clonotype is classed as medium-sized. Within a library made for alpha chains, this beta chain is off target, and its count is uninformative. CDR3 sequence (DNA): TGCGCCAGCAGCTTGGTAGCACAGGGGAACACTGAAGCTTTCTTT. Translation gives CASSLVAQGNTEAFF. The chain couples TRBV5-1 to TRBJ1-1, with D possibly being TRBD1 (6 bases). Germline V CDR1 and CDR2: SGHRS, YFSETQ. V was clipped by 0 bases and J by 1 base, with 10 bases between them. CDR3 length equals 15 residues.